What follows are 18 T cell receptor beta chains derived from one specimen sequenced in a study of human T cells and chemical hapten exposure. Time point indicated: pre-sensitization, week 0. The treatment: therapeutic diphenylcyclopropenone sensitization with weekly scalp DPC. Each CDR3 protein gets one entry after TCRdb re-called the RACE reads with MiXCR. The table lists about 110,000 distinct CDR3 sequences, about 12% of them singletons. Sequencing used whole blood, obtained in connection with sensitization to the hapten diphenylcyclopropenone (DPC). The receptor source for this set is a woman aged 45-65 years with alopecia areata. Some clones in this sample may be carry-over from other donors' samples.

The rearrangement links TRBV2 to TRBJ2-4, with D uncertain. V was shortened by 3 bases and J by 7 bases, with 16 bases between the two germline ends. CDR1 is SNHLY, CDR2 FYNNEI, per germline. The CDR3 extends over 15 amino acids. CDR3 region: CASSDGRAVTNIQYF. The CDR3 DNA is TGTGCCAGCAGTGACGGGCGCGCCGTAACGAACATTCAGTACTTC.

This clonotype was detected ten times or more. The rearrangement joins TRBV13 to TRBJ1-6; D remains unclear. This CDR3 contains 12 residues. Germline V lookup: CDR1 PRHDT, CDR2 FYEKMQ (reference sequence). With 5 bases removed from V and 9 bases from J, the gap between germline ends came to 8 bases. CDR3 sequence reads: CASSTRSSPLHF. For the CDR3, the DNA is TGTGCCAGCAGCACGAGAAGTTCACCCCTCCACTTT.

The table lists this clonotype with a few counts. This chain links TRBV28 with TRBJ1-1; 10 nucleotides line up with TRBD1. V dropped 4 bases and J dropped 6; count of bases not matched to a gene: 8. The CDR3 has 15 amino acids. Germline V gene sequence: CDR1 MDHEN, CDR2 SYDVKM. In DNA, the CDR3 is TGTGCCAGCAGTTCCCCGGGACAGGGGTACGCTGAAGCTTTCTTT. Translated: CASSSPGQGYAEAFF.

This chain links TRBV7-2 with TRBJ1-3; maybe TRBD1 (6 bases). The CDR3 length is 15 residues. Trimming stripped 5 bases from V and 2 bases from J, with 13 bases between. The germline gives CDR1 SGHTA, CDR2 FQGNSA. CDR3 loop: CASSPRTATGNTIYF. DNA for the CDR3: TGTGCCAGCAGCCCGCGGACAGCGACTGGAAACACCATATATTTT.

This clonotype has just a few counts. This chain uses TRBV29-1 with TRBJ2-1; 7 bases line up with TRBD1. Germline lookup yields CDR1 SQVTM and CDR2 ANQGSEA. Germline trimming cut 8 bases from V and 5 bases from J; bases unmatched to any gene: 12. The CDR3 extends over 14 amino acids. DNA for the CDR3: TGCAGCACCGGGACAGTGCGAAGGGACAATGAGCAGTTCTTC. This translates into CSTGTVRRDNEQFF.

V is TRBV6-1 and J is TRBJ1-4; no reliable D call. Per germline, CDR1 MNHNS and CDR2 SASEGT. Between the trimmed V and J ends, which lost 5 bases and 0 bases, there was a span of 22 bases. CDR3 size: 19 residues. CDR3 sequence: CASSHFRRRHSSTNEKLFF. The CDR3 DNA reads TGTGCCAGCAGTCACTTTCGACGGAGACACTCCTCAACTAATGAAAAACTGTTTTTT.

A few counts support this clonotype. Mismatch with germline at one junction end may stem from a read error. The chain carries TRBV28 and TRBJ2-7; 9 bases line up with TRBD1. From germline, CDR1 is MDHEN and CDR2 SYDVKM. CDR3 length: 14 residues. In DNA form, the CDR3 reads TGTGCCAGCAGTATGACAACCCAGGGACAGGGCCGGGCTTTC. Protein product: CASSMTTQGQGRAF.

This clonotype was seen a handful of times. The rearrangement joins TRBV10-2 to TRBJ1-6; D not certain. CDR3 size: 15 residues. Looked up from germline, CDR1 is WSHSY and CDR2 is SAAADI. V shed 10 bases and J shed 5 bases, with 18 bases lying between them. The CDR3 region has the DNA TGCGCCACCAAGCCAGACTGGGCCGATAATTCACCCCTCCACTTT. Translated: CATKPDWADNSPLHF.

The rearrangement links TRBV12-3 or TRBV12-4 to TRBJ1-1; D is perhaps TRBD1 (5 bases). The CDR3 contains 13 residues. V lost 6 bases to trimming and J lost 7 bases, with 15 bases between them. CDR3 residues: CASRFSGPGEAFF. Here the CDR3 DNA reads TGTGCCAGCAGGTTTTCAGGGCCGGGTGAAGCTTTCTTT.

This clonotype was detected ten times or more. The rearrangement uses TRBV7-2 and TRBJ2-7; D call uncertain. Trimming left V 5 bases short and J 0 bases short, with 14 bases between. The CDR3 consists of 15 residues. Per the germline V gene, CDR1 is SGHTA and CDR2 is FQGNSA. The CDR3 DNA sequence: TGTGCCAGCAGCCCTCTTGAACTATACTCCTACGAGCAGTACTTC. This sequence encodes CASSPLELYSYEQYF.

This clonotype came up a few times. This chain links TRBV19 with TRBJ2-7, with D perhaps TRBD1 (6 bases). The ends were cut back, 7 bases at V and 3 bases at J, with 19 bases in the middle. Germline-derived CDR1 and CDR2 are LNHDA and SQIVND (reference sequence). The CDR3 is made up of 15 amino acids. In DNA, the CDR3 is TGTGCCAGTACCCCCCCCCGTCACAGGGTCTACGAGCAGTACTTC. It translates to CASTPPRHRVYEQYF.

In its sample, this clonotype was seen many times. The rearrangement joins TRBV7-2 to TRBJ2-3; D is possibly TRBD2 (5 bases). Germline lookup yields CDR1 SGHTA and CDR2 FQGNSA. Trimming removed 5 bases from V and 5 bases from J, with 14 bases in between. This CDR3 is 14 amino acids long. CDR3 protein: CASSPAPLVDTQYF. The CDR3 DNA sequence: TGTGCCAGCAGCCCCGCCCCACTAGTAGATACGCAGTATTTT.

This chain connects TRBV28 to TRBJ2-7; 12 bases are a match to TRBD2. Germline CDR1 MDHEN, CDR2 SYDVKM. Trimming took 10 bases from V and 5 from J; bases not matched to a gene: 12. The CDR3 loop spans 15 amino acids. The CDR3 coding sequence is TGTGCCACTACAATGGGACTAGCGGGTTTGAACGAGCAGTACTTC. Protein sequence: CATTMGLAGLNEQYF.

This clonotype was counted between two and nine times. The V and J genes are TRBV7-2 and TRBJ1-2; no clear D gene. The germline CDR1 and CDR2 sequences are SGHTA and FQGNSA. V dropped 0 bases and J dropped 1 base, with 6 bases sitting between them. CDR3 length equals 14 residues. The CDR3, as DNA: TGTGCCAGCAGCTTAGCTGCCCTTAACTATGGCTACACCTTC. Translating it yields CASSLAALNYGYTF.

The chain is built from TRBV20-1 and TRBJ1-1, with unresolved D. CDR1 is DFQATT, CDR2 SNEGSKA, per germline (reference sequence). This CDR3 has 11 amino acids. The ends were cut back, 3 bases at V and 2 bases at J, with 4 bases in the middle. CDR3 loop: CSASDNTEAFF. The CDR3 DNA is TGCAGTGCTAGTGATAACACTGAAGCTTTCTTT.

The gene calls are TRBV11-3 and TRBJ2-7, with TRBD2 as a possible D gene (7 bases). Germline CDR1 SGHNT, CDR2 YENEEA. Trimming took 3 bases from V and 1 from J, leaving 10 bases between them. CDR3 length: 14 residues. For the CDR3, the DNA is TGTGCCAGCAGCTTGGCGGGGGCTTCCTACGAGCAGTACTTC. It specifies CASSLAGASYEQYF. Full variable domain (remainder filled in from reference TRBV11-3 and TRBJ2-7): EAGVVQSPRYKIIEKKQPVAFWCNPISGHNTLYWYLQNLGQGPELLIRYENEEAVDDSQLPKDRFSAERLKGVDSTLKIQPAELGDSAVYLCASSLAGASYEQYFGPGTRLTVT.

This rearrangement joins TRBV4-2 to TRBJ2-5; TRBD2 matches 12 bases. The CDR3 spans 14 residues. Germline V gene sequence: CDR1 LGHNA, CDR2 YNFKEQ. V dropped 3 bases and J dropped 4; count of bases not matched to a gene: 0. The CDR3 here is CASSQGLAGETQYF. The DNA for the CDR3 is TGTGCCAGCAGCCAGGGACTAGCGGGAGAGACCCAGTACTTC.

This sequence joins TRBV11-2 and TRBJ2-3; D may be TRBD2 (6 bases). Trimming cost V 1 base and J 11 bases, with 13 bases left between them. Germline CDR1 and CDR2: SGHAT and FQNNGV. This CDR3 has 13 residues. CDR3 nucleotide sequence: TGTGCCAGCAGCTTAGTGGTAGCGGATCAGCAGTATTTT. Its protein is CASSLVVADQQYF.